This T cell receptor beta chain was sequenced in a study of blood T cell repertoires in COVID-19. Study-level background: The United States, Italy and Spain provided the acute and convalescent COVID-19 samples.

With 4 bases clipped from V and 6 bases from J, the junction kept 10 bases outside the gene matches. The CDR3 consists of 16 residues. The germline gives CDR1 SGHNT, CDR2 YYREEE (reference sequence). In the authors' workflow: Counts of nucleated cells, estimated from reference gene primer amplification, were obtained. Using immunoSEQ multiplex PCR, the repertoire was profiled, and TCRdb retains in-frame clones only, with some absent. That table supplies the V and J calls and clone size; D and trimming were determined from the DNA. The data hold around 80,000 clones, with over 70% observed a single time.

The sample comprised peripheral blood. The receptor was isolated from a man between 45 and 60 years old with active or convalescent COVID-19. This chain connects TRBV5-4 to TRBJ2-3; 11 bases line up with TRBD2. The CDR3, as DNA: TGTGCCAGCAGCCTCGGGTCTAGCGGGGGGATCGATACGCAGTATTTT. This codes for CASSLGSSGGIDTQYF.